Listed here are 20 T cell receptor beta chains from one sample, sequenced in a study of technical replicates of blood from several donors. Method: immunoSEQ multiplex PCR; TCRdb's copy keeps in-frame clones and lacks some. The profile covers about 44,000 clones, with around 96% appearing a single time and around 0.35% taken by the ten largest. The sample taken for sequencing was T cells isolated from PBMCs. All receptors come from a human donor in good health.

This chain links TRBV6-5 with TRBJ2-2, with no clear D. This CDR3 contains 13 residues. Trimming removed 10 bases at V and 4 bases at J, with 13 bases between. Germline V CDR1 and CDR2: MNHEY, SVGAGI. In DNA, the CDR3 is TGTGCCACCGGCCGTTCGGGCACCGGGGAGCTGTTTTTT. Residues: CATGRSGTGELFF.

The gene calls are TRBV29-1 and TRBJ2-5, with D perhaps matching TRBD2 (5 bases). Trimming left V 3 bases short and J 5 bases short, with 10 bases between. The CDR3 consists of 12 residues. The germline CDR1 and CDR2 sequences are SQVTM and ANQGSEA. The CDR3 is CSVEREFETQYF. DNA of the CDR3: TGCAGCGTTGAGAGGGAATTTGAGACCCAGTACTTC.

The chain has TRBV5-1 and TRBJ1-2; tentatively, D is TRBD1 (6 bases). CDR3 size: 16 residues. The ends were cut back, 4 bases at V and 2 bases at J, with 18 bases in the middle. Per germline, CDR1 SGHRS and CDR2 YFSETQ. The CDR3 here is CASSPGGAGRNYGYTF. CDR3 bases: TGCGCCAGCAGCCCCGGGGGGGCAGGGCGGAACTATGGCTACACCTTC.

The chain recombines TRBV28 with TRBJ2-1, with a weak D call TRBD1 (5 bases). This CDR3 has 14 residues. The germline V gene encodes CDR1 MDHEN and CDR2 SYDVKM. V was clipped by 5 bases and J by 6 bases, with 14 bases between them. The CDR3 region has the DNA TGTGCCAGCAGTGGACAAGAATTTACCAATGAGCAGTTCTTC. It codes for CASSGQEFTNEQFF.

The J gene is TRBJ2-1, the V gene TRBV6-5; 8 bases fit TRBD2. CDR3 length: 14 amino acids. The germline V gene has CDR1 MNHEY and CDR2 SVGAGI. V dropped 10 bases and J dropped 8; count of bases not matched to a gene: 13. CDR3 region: CATGRGTRYDEQFF. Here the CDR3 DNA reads TGTGCCACTGGTAGGGGGACTAGATACGATGAGCAGTTCTTC.

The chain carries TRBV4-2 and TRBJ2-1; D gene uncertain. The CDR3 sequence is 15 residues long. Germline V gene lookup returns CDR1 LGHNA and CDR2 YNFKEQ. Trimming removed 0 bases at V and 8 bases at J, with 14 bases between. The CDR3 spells CASSQDDGRDHEQFF. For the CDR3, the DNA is TGTGCCAGCAGCCAAGATGATGGGCGCGACCATGAGCAGTTCTTC.

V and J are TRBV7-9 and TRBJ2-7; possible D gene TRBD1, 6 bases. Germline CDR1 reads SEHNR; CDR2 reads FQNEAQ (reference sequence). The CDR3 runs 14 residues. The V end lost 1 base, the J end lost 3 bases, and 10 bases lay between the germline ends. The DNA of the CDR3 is TGTGCCAGCAGCTTAGGGGGGCAGAACTACGAGCAGTACTTC. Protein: CASSLGGQNYEQYF.

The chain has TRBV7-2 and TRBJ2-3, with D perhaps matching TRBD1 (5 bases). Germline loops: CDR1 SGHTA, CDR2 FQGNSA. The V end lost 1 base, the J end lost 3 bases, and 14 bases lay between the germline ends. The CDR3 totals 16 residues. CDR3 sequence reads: CASSLVAGHLTDTQYF. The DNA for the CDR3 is TGTGCCAGCAGCTTAGTGGCAGGGCATTTGACAGATACGCAGTATTTT.

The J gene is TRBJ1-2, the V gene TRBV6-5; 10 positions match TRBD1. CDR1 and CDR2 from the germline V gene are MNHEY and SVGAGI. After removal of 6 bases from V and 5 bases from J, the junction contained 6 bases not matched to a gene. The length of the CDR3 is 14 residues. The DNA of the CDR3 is TGTGCCAGCAGATCCGGACAGGGGGTTTATGGCTACACCTTC. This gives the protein CASRSGQGVYGYTF.

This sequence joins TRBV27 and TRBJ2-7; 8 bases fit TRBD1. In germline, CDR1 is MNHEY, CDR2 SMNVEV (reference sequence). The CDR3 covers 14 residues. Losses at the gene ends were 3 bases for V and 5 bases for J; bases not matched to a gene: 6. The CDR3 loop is CASSFLDRVNEQYF. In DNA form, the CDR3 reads TGTGCCAGCAGTTTCCTGGACAGGGTGAACGAGCAGTACTTC.

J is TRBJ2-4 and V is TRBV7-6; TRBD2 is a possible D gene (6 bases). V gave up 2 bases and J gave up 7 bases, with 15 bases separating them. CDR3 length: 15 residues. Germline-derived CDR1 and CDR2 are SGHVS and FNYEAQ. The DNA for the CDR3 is TGTGCCAGCAGCTTATCTTCAGGTCGGGGGAACATTCAGTACTTC. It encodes CASSLSSGRGNIQYF.

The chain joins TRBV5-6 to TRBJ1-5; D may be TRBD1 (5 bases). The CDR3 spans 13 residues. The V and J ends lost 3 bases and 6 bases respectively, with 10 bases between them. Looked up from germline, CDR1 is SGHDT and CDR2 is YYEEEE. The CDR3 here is CASSSGVGQPQHF. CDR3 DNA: TGTGCCAGCAGCTCGGGGGTAGGTCAGCCCCAGCATTTT. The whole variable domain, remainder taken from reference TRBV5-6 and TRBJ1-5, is DAGVTQSPTHLIKTRGQQVTLRCSPKSGHDTVSWYQQALGQGPQFIFQYYEEEERQRGNFPDRFSGHQFPNYSSELNVNALLLGDSALYLCASSSGVGQPQHFGDGTRLSIL.

The CDR3 sequence: CASSRGQTDHNEQFF. CDR3 coding DNA: TGTGCCAGCAGTCGCGGACAGACAGATCACAATGAGCAGTTCTTC. V usage is TRBV6-5 and J usage is TRBJ2-1; TRBD1 might be the D (6 bases). Trimming left V 5 bases short and J 5 bases short, with 16 bases between. This CDR3 is 15 amino acids long. From germline, CDR1 is MNHEY and CDR2 SVGAGI.

DNA for the CDR3: TGTGCCAGCAGCTTAACTGACAGGGGGAACTATGGCTACACCTTC. Translation: CASSLTDRGNYGYTF. The chain combines TRBV7-9 with TRBJ1-2, with 9 bases fitting TRBD1. Per the germline V gene, CDR1 is SEHNR and CDR2 is FQNEAQ (reference sequence). The CDR3 has 15 amino acids. The junction had 3 bases not matched to a gene; V was cut back by 2 bases and J by 2 bases.

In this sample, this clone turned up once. The CDR3 is CASRLGLASSYEQYF. Here the CDR3 DNA reads TGTGCCAGCAGATTGGGACTAGCGAGCTCCTACGAGCAGTACTTC. This sequence joins TRBV7-2 and TRBJ2-7; 10 nucleotides agree with TRBD2. J gave up 0 bases and V 6 bases, and 5 bases lay outside the gene matches. Per the germline V gene, CDR1 is SGHTA and CDR2 is FQGNSA. The CDR3 covers 15 residues.

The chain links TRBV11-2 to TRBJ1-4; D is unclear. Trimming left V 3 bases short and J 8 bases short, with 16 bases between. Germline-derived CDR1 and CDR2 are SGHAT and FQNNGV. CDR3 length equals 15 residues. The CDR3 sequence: CASSFGGQNSEKLFF. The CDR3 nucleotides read TGTGCCAGCAGCTTTGGAGGGCAGAACTCGGAAAAACTGTTTTTT.

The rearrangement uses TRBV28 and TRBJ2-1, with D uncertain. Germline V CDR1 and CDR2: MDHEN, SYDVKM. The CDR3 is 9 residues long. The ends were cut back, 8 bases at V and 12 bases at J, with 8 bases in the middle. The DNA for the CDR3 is TGTGCCAGCGGCCCAATGCAGTTCTTC. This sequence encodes CASGPMQFF.

The CDR3 nucleotides are TGTGCCAGCTACAGGGCTGGAAACACCATATATTTT. This gives the protein CASYRAGNTIYF. The chain has TRBV2 and TRBJ1-3; a weak D match, TRBD1 (6 bases). The CDR3 length is 12 residues. Trimming removed 8 bases from V and 2 bases from J, with 7 bases in between. Per germline, CDR1 SNHLY and CDR2 FYNNEI.

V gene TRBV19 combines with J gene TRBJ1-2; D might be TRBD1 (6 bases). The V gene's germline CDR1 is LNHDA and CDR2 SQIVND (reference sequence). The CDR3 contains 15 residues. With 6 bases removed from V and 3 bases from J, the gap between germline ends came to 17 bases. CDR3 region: CASRSPIGGDYGYTF. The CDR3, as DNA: TGTGCCAGTAGAAGCCCAATTGGGGGCGACTATGGCTACACCTTC.

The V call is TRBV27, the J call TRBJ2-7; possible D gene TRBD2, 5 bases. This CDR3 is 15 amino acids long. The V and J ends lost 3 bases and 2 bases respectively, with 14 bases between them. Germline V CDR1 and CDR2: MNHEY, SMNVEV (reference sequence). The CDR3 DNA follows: TGTGCCAGCAGTTTCGATCCAGCGGCCCCCTACGAGCAGTACTTC. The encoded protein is CASSFDPAAPYEQYF.